These 23 T cell receptor beta chains came from one sample sequenced in a study of blood T cell repertoires in COVID-19. Sequenced by immunoSEQ multiplex PCR; TCRdb stores in-frame clones only, minus some. This sample yields 250,000 to 400,000 clones, of which roughly 84% are seen a single time; 1% belongs to the top ten. Sequenced: peripheral blood. The receptors stem from a man aged 50 or older with active or convalescent COVID-19.

V is TRBV28 and J is TRBJ1-6, with 7 bases matching TRBD1. V shed 1 base, J shed 9 bases, and the junction held 3 bases outside the gene matches. CDR3 size: 14 residues. Germline CDR1 reads MDHEN; CDR2 reads SYDVKM. CDR3 coding DNA: TGTGCCAGCAGTTTATCGGACAGGCGTTCACCCCTCCACTTT. It translates to CASSLSDRRSPLHF.

This chain uses TRBV12-3 or TRBV12-4 with TRBJ2-5; a possible D gene is TRBD2 (5 bases). The CDR3 sequence is 13 residues long. Trimming stripped 6 bases from V and 5 bases from J, with 13 bases between. CDR3 sequence (DNA): TGTGCCAGCAGCCCCGACTATCCTGAGACCCAGTACTTC. This sequence encodes CASSPDYPETQYF.

This chain joins TRBV6-5 and TRBJ1-6; weak D call: TRBD1 (5 bases). Germline CDR1 MNHEY, CDR2 SVGAGI. The CDR3 extends over 14 amino acids. Deletions cut 1 base from V and 10 bases from J, with 11 bases between. The CDR3 DNA reads TGTGCCAGCAGTTACTTCAGGGAGGACTCACCCCTCCACTTT. Translation: CASSYFREDSPLHF.

The chain's CDR3 is CASSPIETEAYEQYF. The CDR3 coding sequence is TGTGCCAGCTCACCGATTGAGACAGAGGCCTACGAGCAGTACTTC. The V gene is TRBV18, the J gene TRBJ2-7; D might be TRBD1 (5 bases). The CDR3 covers 15 residues. Germline values: CDR1 KGHSH, CDR2 LQKENI. Between the trimmed V and J ends, which lost 3 bases and 2 bases, there was a span of 14 bases.

The gene calls are TRBV7-9 and TRBJ1-1; 7 bases fit TRBD1. Per germline, CDR1 SEHNR and CDR2 FQNEAQ (reference sequence). The trim removed 3 bases at V and 2 bases at J, leaving 3 bases unmatched. The length of the CDR3 is 14 residues. CDR3 region: CASSLGQSNTEAFF. The CDR3 bases are TGTGCCAGCAGCTTGGGACAGAGTAACACTGAAGCTTTCTTT.

The gene calls are TRBV3-1 (or the pseudogene TRBV3-2) and TRBJ1-2; D perhaps matches TRBD1 (5 bases). This CDR3 is built from 15 residues. From germline, CDR1 is LGHDT and CDR2 YNNKEL (reference sequence). The V end lost 7 bases, the J end lost 1 base, and 16 bases lay between the germline ends. The CDR3: CASTYSAGFNYGYTF. The CDR3 DNA follows: TGTGCCAGCACCTATTCAGCAGGGTTTAACTATGGCTACACCTTC.

To note about this clone: This same CDR3 is encoded by further DNA sequences in the sample. The chain employs TRBV7-9 and TRBJ1-2; 7 nucleotides align to TRBD1. The trim removed 5 bases at V and 8 bases at J, leaving 2 bases unmatched. The germline V gene has CDR1 SEHNR and CDR2 FQNEAQ (reference sequence). This CDR3 spans 11 amino acids. In nucleotides, the CDR3 is TGTGCCAGCAGCCCGGACAGGGGCTACACCTTC. Its translation is CASSPDRGYTF. The whole variable domain, filled in from reference TRBV7-9 and TRBJ1-2, reads DTGVSQNPRHKITKRGQNVTFRCDPISEHNRLYWYRQTLGQGPEFLTYFQNEAQLEKSRLLSDRFSAERPKGSFSTLEIQRTEQGDSAMYLCASSPDRGYTFGSGTRLTVV.

The V and J genes are TRBV11-2 and TRBJ1-1; TRBD1 aligns across 8 bases. This CDR3 region has 14 residues. Germline CDR1 and CDR2: SGHAT and FQNNGV. V was pared by 5 bases and J by 4 bases, with 6 bases of the junction left unmatched. The CDR3, as DNA: TGTGCCAGCAGCGGACTACAGGGGGGCACTGAAGCTTTCTTT. Translating gives CASSGLQGGTEAFF.

This clone was detected only once. The chain couples TRBV4-1 to TRBJ1-1; D uncertain. Trimming removed 6 bases from V and 2 bases from J, with 13 bases in between. The length of the CDR3 is 14 residues. Looked up from germline, CDR1 is MGHRA and CDR2 is YSYEKL. The CDR3 DNA reads TGCGCCAGCAGTCCAGGCACCCTTAACACTGAAGCTTTCTTT. It specifies CASSPGTLNTEAFF.

The chain is built from TRBV28 and TRBJ1-2; D is undetermined. The CDR3 is made up of 12 amino acids. Germline-derived CDR1 and CDR2 are MDHEN and SYDVKM. Between the trimmed V and J ends, which lost 3 bases and 4 bases, there was a span of 6 bases. The CDR3 region has the DNA TGTGCCAGCAGTTTGGAGGGCTATGGCTACACCTTC. Translation: CASSLEGYGYTF.

This chain connects TRBV9 to TRBJ1-5; tentatively, D is TRBD1 (6 bases). The length of the CDR3 is 14 residues. Germline-derived CDR1 and CDR2 are SGDLS and YYNGEE. Trimming removed 4 bases at V and 4 bases at J, with 12 bases between. In DNA, the CDR3 is TGTGCCAGCAGCTCAGGGGTCGTAAATCAGCCCCAGCATTTT. Protein sequence: CASSSGVVNQPQHF. Full variable domain (rest looked up from reference TRBV9 and TRBJ1-5): DSGVTQTPKHLITATGQRVTLRCSPRSGDLSVYWYQQSLDQGLQFLIQYYNGEERAKGNILERFSAQQFPDLHSELNLSSLELGDSALYFCASSSGVVNQPQHFGDGTRLSIL.

The V call is TRBV19, the J call TRBJ1-6, with 11 bases that match TRBD1. Germline V gives CDR1 LNHDA, CDR2 SQIVND (reference sequence). The CDR3 length is 16 residues. V lost 6 bases, J lost 9 bases, and 10 bases stayed unmatched. CDR3 bases: TGTGCCAGTAGGGACAGGGGGCAAGTGGAAAGTTCACCCCTCCACTTT. It specifies CASRDRGQVESSPLHF.

The V gene is TRBV19, the J gene TRBJ2-3; 9 bases line up with TRBD1. The length of the CDR3 is 13 residues. Germline V gene sequence: CDR1 LNHDA, CDR2 SQIVND (reference sequence). The V and J ends lost 4 bases and 5 bases, in that order; junction bases with no gene match: 1. The CDR3, as DNA: TGTGCCAGTAGTAACAGGGGGCAAGATACGCAGTATTTT. As protein: CASSNRGQDTQYF.

This sequence joins TRBV5-1 and TRBJ2-7, with 11 bases lining up with TRBD2. This CDR3 comprises 14 residues. Germline V gene lookup returns CDR1 SGHRS and CDR2 YFSETQ. J gave up 6 bases and V 3 bases, and 5 bases lay outside the gene matches. CDR3 bases: TGCGCCAGCAGCTGGGGGACTAGCGGCGGCGAGCAGTACTTC. Residues: CASSWGTSGGEQYF.

The rearrangement joins TRBV6-5 to TRBJ1-2, with 9 bases lining up with TRBD1. The CDR3 totals 13 residues. With 7 bases clipped from V and 8 bases from J, the junction kept 8 bases outside the gene matches. Germline CDR1 and CDR2: MNHEY and SVGAGI. In DNA form, the CDR3 reads TGTGCCAGCACGTGGGACAGGGCCCGAGGCTACACCTTC. As protein: CASTWDRARGYTF.

CDR3 bases: TGTGCCAGCAGCTGGACTAGGCGCTCCTACAATGAGCAGTTCTTC. Its protein is CASSWTRRSYNEQFF. The rearrangement joins TRBV7-8 to TRBJ2-1; TRBD2 matches at 7 bases. The CDR3 sequence is 15 residues long. After removal of 4 bases from V and 0 bases from J, the junction contained 3 bases not matched to a gene. Germline CDR1 and CDR2: SGHVS and FQNEAQ.

The chain recombines TRBV6-6 with TRBJ1-5, with D possibly being TRBD1 (6 bases). CDR3 length equals 15 residues. Germline V CDR1 and CDR2: MNHNY, SVGAGI (reference sequence). Trimming removed 6 bases at V and 4 bases at J, with 16 bases between. CDR3 protein: CASRTPIRGNQPQHF. The DNA of the CDR3 is TGTGCCAGCAGAACACCGATCAGGGGTAATCAGCCCCAGCATTTT.

This chain uses TRBV10-3 with TRBJ1-2; 9 bases line up with TRBD1. With V trimmed by 4 bases and J by 2 bases, 2 bases remained unmatched. The CDR3 has 14 amino acids. Germline CDR1 is ENHRY and CDR2 is SYGVKD. This CDR3 reads CAISVGQGNYGYTF. For the CDR3, the DNA is TGTGCCATCAGTGTCGGACAGGGGAACTATGGCTACACCTTC.

The chain has TRBV5-1 and TRBJ2-3; TRBD2 matches 8 bases. This CDR3 has 13 residues. Trimming cost V 6 bases and J 9 bases; bases outside gene matches: 9. In germline, CDR1 is SGHRS, CDR2 YFSETQ. DNA for the CDR3: TGCGCCAGCACGCGGGAGGCCCCCGACACGCAGTATTTT. This gives the protein CASTREAPDTQYF.

The rearrangement links TRBV5-8 to TRBJ1-1; TRBD1 matches 8 bases. V trimming: 2 bases; J trimming: 5 bases; junction bases outside the gene matches: 8. The germline CDR1 and CDR2 sequences are SGHTS and YDEGEE. The CDR3 runs to 15 residues. The CDR3 DNA follows: TGTGCCAGCAGCTTTTTGACAGGGGAGTCGACTGAAGCTTTCTTT. Translation gives CASSFLTGESTEAFF.

The J gene is TRBJ1-1, the V gene TRBV5-1, with a tentative D call TRBD1 (6 bases). Germline lookup yields CDR1 SGHRS and CDR2 YFSETQ. V was shortened by 2 bases and J by 5 bases, with 16 bases between the two germline ends. The length of the CDR3 is 15 residues. The CDR3 sequence is CASSFTGSEGTEAFF. CDR3 DNA sequence: TGCGCCAGCAGCTTTACAGGGTCGGAAGGAACTGAAGCTTTCTTT.

The V call is TRBV7-2, the J call TRBJ2-3, with 8 positions matching TRBD2. This CDR3 has 15 residues. Germline V gene data show CDR1 as SGHTA and CDR2 as FQGNSA. Trimming took 6 bases from V and 3 from J; bases not matched to a gene: 8. CDR3 residues: CASRGRGGGTDTQYF. The CDR3 DNA reads TGTGCCAGCAGAGGTAGGGGCGGGGGGACAGATACGCAGTATTTT.

This chain links TRBV18 with TRBJ1-1; D perhaps matches TRBD1 (5 bases). In germline, CDR1 is KGHSH, CDR2 LQKENI. V lost 6 bases, J lost 0 bases, and 14 bases lay in between. The CDR3 extends over 15 amino acids. The CDR3 nucleotides are TGTGCCAGCTCCCTGGGGCGGGGCGTGAACACTGAAGCTTTCTTT. Its protein is CASSLGRGVNTEAFF.